The T cell receptor beta chain under discussion was sequenced for a study of blood T cell repertoires in COVID-19. Overall study context: PBMCs, B-cell-depleted T cells, or T cells were the source of the cDNA or gDNA that made up the material.

V lost 6 bases, J lost 3 bases, and 6 bases lay in between. This CDR3 contains 12 residues. Looked up from germline, CDR1 is SGHAT and CDR2 is FQNNGV. Profiling relied on immunoSEQ multiplex PCR, and the TCRdb table lists in-frame clones only, not all of them. The sample records around 54,000 clones, around four fifths being singletons. V usage is TRBV11-2 and J usage is TRBJ2-1; D perhaps matches TRBD2 (5 bases). Material for sequencing was PBMCs or T cells enriched from blood (not recorded which). This clonotype originated in a woman aged 45 to 65 with acute COVID-19. CDR3 region: CASSRGYNEQFF. CDR3 coding DNA: TGTGCCAGCAGTCGGGGCTACAATGAGCAGTTCTTC.